A selection of T cell receptor beta chains follows, all from one sample in a study of beta chain features in type 1 diabetes. TCRdb's copy holds only in-frame clones and misses some; the assay was immunoSEQ multiplex PCR. The profile shows 60,000 or so clones, about 60% of them singletons. Sequencing was performed on Tregs from blood. The receptor source for this set is a woman between 18 and 29 years old in good health. The CDR3 runs from the conserved cysteine through the conserved F or W. The order of the fields is V gene, CDR3 length, D gene, clone size, J gene, CDR3 DNA, CDR3 protein. The D gene is left open where the match is weak. Size is stated for part of the rows, as once, few or many counts, or as a class when the clone is expanded.

>TRBV28|13|NA|NA|TRBJ2-2
TGTGCCAGCAGCCAGCCAGGAACCGGGGAGCTGTTTTTT
CASSQPGTGELFF
>TRBV5-1|17|TRBD2|NA|TRBJ2-3
TGCGCCAGCAGCTTGGGGTCTAGCGGGAGAATTACAGATACGCAGTATTTT
CASSLGSSGRITDTQYF
>TRBV7-2|14|TRBD1|NA|TRBJ1-3
TGTGCCAGCAGCCCGGACAGGGCTGGAAACACCATATATTTT
CASSPDRAGNTIYF
>TRBV29-1|14|TRBD1|few|TRBJ2-2
TGCAGCGTTCGGGACAGGTCGAACACCGGGGAGCTGTTTTTT
CSVRDRSNTGELFF
>TRBV7-9|18|NA|few|TRBJ1-1
TGTGCCAGCAGCTTAGCGCTGGTAGGGGGACAAATATACACTGAAGCTTTCTTT
CASSLALVGGQIYTEAFF
>TRBV4-1|15|NA|few|TRBJ2-7
TGCGCCAGCAGCCTTTCAGCGGAGGTCTTTTACGAGCAGTACTTC
CASSLSAEVFYEQYF
>TRBV7-8|15|TRBD1|NA|TRBJ1-2
TGTGCCAGCAGCTTTGGGACAGGGTGGAAGGATGGCTACACCTTC
CASSFGTGWKDGYTF
>TRBV5-1|15|NA|NA|TRBJ2-7
TGCGCCAGCAGCTTGGTGGCCACCTCGCAGGGGAAGCAGTACTTC
CASSLVATSQGKQYF
>TRBV10-3|16|TRBD2|few|TRBJ2-1
TGTGCCATCAGTGAGGCGGCTAGCGGGAGGTTGCATGAGCAGTTCTTC
CAISEAASGRLHEQFF
>TRBV4-3|14|NA|once|TRBJ1-1
TGCGCCAGCAGCCAAAGGACAACGAACACTGAAGCTTTCTTT
CASSQRTTNTEAFF
>TRBV4-2|17|TRBD1|few|TRBJ1-2
TGTGCCAGCAGCGAACAGACCGGGACAGGGGGCGACTATGGCTACACCTTC
CASSEQTGTGGDYGYTF
>TRBV7-9|13|NA|NA|TRBJ2-1
TGTGCCAGCAGCCTTCGTTGGGGGGTTGAGCAGTTCTTC
CASSLRWGVEQFF
>TRBV7-9|16|TRBD1|NA|TRBJ1-4
TGTGCCAGCAGCGAGACCGGGACAGGGTCCTATGAAAAACTGTTTTTT
CASSETGTGSYEKLFF
>TRBV5-1|14|TRBD1|NA|TRBJ2-1
TGCGCCAGCAGCTCGGGACAGTCGTACAATGAGCAGTTCTTC
CASSSGQSYNEQFF
>TRBV7-2|13|NA|NA|TRBJ2-7
TGTGCCAGCAGCTTAGGTCCCCCGTACGAGCAGTACTTC
CASSLGPPYEQYF
>TRBV7-2|13|NA|few|TRBJ2-5
TGTGCCAGCAGCTGGGGGCAGCAAGAGACCCAGTACTTC
CASSWGQQETQYF
>TRBV5-1|15|NA|NA|TRBJ1-1
TGCGCCAGCAGCTTCGACCGGCGGCTCTTCGCTGAAGCTTTCTTT
CASSFDRRLFAEAFF
>TRBV27|16|NA|once|TRBJ1-2
TGTGCCAGCCGCCCTCAGGGTCCTAGCGCCTACTATGGCTACACCTTC
CASRPQGPSAYYGYTF
>TRBV10-3|14|TRBD2|NA|TRBJ2-5
TGTGCCATCAGTAGGACTAGTTTAGAAGAGACCCAGTACTTC
CAISRTSLEETQYF
>TRBV5-6|16|NA|NA|TRBJ2-5
TGTGCCAGCAGCTTGGCTGGTCAGGGGATGAGGAAGACCCAGTACTTC
CASSLAGQGMRKTQYF
>TRBV5-1|15|TRBD1|NA|TRBJ1-3
TGCGCCAGCAGCGTGGGACAGGGGGCAAGAGACACCATATATTTT
CASSVGQGARDTIYF
>TRBV30|12|TRBD1|NA|TRBJ1-2
TGTGCCTGGAGTGACAGGGGGCTAGGCTACACCTTC
CAWSDRGLGYTF
>TRBV6-6|15|TRBD2|NA|TRBJ2-2
TGTGCCAGCAGACGAGCGGGGGAGGGCACCGGGGAGCTGTTTTTT
CASRRAGEGTGELFF
>TRBV5-1|16|TRBD1|NA|TRBJ2-6
TGCGCCAGCAGCACAGGGGGCGTCTCTGGGGCCAACGTCCTGACTTTC
CASSTGGVSGANVLTF
>TRBV7-8|16|TRBD1|once|TRBJ2-2
TGTGCCAGCAGCTTTACCAGGACAGGGGGCTTCCGGGAGCTGTTTTTT
CASSFTRTGGFRELFF
>TRBV18|14|NA|large|TRBJ1-1
TGTGCCAGCTCACTGGGGAGAACAGGGACCGAAGCTTTCTTT
CASSLGRTGTEAFF
>TRBV5-4|19|TRBD1|few|TRBJ1-1
TGTGCCAGCAGCCCTCGACACGGGACAGGGGACCCGCGGGACACTGAAGCTTTCTTT
CASSPRHGTGDPRDTEAFF
>TRBV2|14|TRBD1|NA|TRBJ2-2
TGTGCCAGCAAGGAACAGGGGTTCACCGGGGAGCTGTTTTTT
CASKEQGFTGELFF
>TRBV7-2|15|NA|NA|TRBJ1-5
TGTGCCAGCAGCCCCGGGGGGGATGCGGGGCAGCCCCAGCATTTT
CASSPGGDAGQPQHF
>TRBV4-1|14|NA|NA|TRBJ1-2
TGCGCCAGCAGCCAACAAATTGGCTTTTATGGCTACACCTTC
CASSQQIGFYGYTF
>TRBV10-1|14|NA|NA|TRBJ2-2
TGCGCCAGCAGTGAATACAGCAACACCGGGGAGCTGTTTTTT
CASSEYSNTGELFF
>TRBV9|19|TRBD2|NA|TRBJ2-1
TGTGCCAGCAGCGCCGGGACTAGCGGGAGTATTAGACTGTTGGATGAGCAGTTCTTC
CASSAGTSGSIRLLDEQFF
>TRBV2|16|TRBD2|NA|TRBJ2-3
TGTGCCAGCAGGGCTTGGCTAGCGGGGGGCACAGATACGCAGTATTTT
CASRAWLAGGTDTQYF
>TRBV27|15|NA|NA|TRBJ1-2
TGTGCCAGCAGTTCCTTCGGGACGGACAGATATGGCTACACCTTC
CASSSFGTDRYGYTF
>TRBV7-9|13|TRBD1|NA|TRBJ1-2
TGTGCCAGCAGCCAGGGACAGAGCTATGGCTACACCTTC
CASSQGQSYGYTF